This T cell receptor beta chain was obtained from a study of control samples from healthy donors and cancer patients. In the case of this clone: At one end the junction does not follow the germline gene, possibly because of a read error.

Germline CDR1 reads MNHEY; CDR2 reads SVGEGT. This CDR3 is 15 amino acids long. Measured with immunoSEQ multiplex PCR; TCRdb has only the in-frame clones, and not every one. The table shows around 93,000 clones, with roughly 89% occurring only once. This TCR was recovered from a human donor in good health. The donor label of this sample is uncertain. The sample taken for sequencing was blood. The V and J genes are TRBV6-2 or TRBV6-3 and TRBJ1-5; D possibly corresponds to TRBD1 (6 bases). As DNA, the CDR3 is TGTGCCAGCAGTTACTACAGGGCTAGCGATCAGCCCCAGCATTTT. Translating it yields CASSYYRASDQPQHF.